Listed below are T cell receptor beta chains from one sample, sequenced in a study of post-analysis software for immune sequencing data. One entry per CDR3 protein results from TCRdb running MiXCR on the PCR reads. The sample includes roughly 670,000 distinct CDR3 sequences, around 64% seen only once; the top ten take roughly 10%. Sequenced: blood. These TCRs come from a girl aged 2-9 years with multiple sclerosis. Both conserved end residues are part of each CDR3. The D gene is left open where the match is weak. A clone size is listed for some rows: how often the clone was seen (once, few, many), or a class if it is expanded.

NA,TRBV12-3/TRBV12-4,TRBD2,TRBJ2-5,TGTGCCAGCAGTTCGGGAGCGGGAGGGCCCCAAGAGACCCAGTACTTC,CASSSGAGGPQETQYF
NA,TRBV12-3/TRBV12-4,TRBD1,TRBJ1-2,TGTGCCAGCAGTTCACGGACAGGGGGCAGACCAAACTATGGCTACACCTTC,CASSSRTGGRPNYGYTF
few,TRBV7-4,TRBD2,TRBJ2-7,TGTGCCAGCAGCTCGACTAGCGGGGGCCCTAACTACGAGCAGTACTTC,CASSSTSGGPNYEQYF
NA,TRBV14,TRBD2,TRBJ2-1,TGTGCCAGCAGCCCGAAGGGACTACTAGCGGGAGTCGATGAGCAGTTCTTC,CASSPKGLLAGVDEQFF
NA,TRBV5-1,NA,TRBJ2-5,TGCGCCAGCAGCCTGGGGTTAGAAGAGGTTCAGACCCAGTACTTC,CASSLGLEEVQTQYF
NA,TRBV11-2,NA,TRBJ2-3,TGTGCCAGCAGCTCGACAGGAACTACGCAGTATTTT,CASSSTGTTQYF
few,TRBV6-5,NA,TRBJ2-7,TGTGCCAGCAGTTCTGGCCGGATGGGCTCCTACGAGCAGTACTTC,CASSSGRMGSYEQYF
NA,TRBV7-2,NA,TRBJ2-5,TGTGCCAGCAGCCCAGCCCCCGGGGACATTTGGCTACAAGAGACCCAGTACTTC,CASSPAPGDIWLQETQYF
once,TRBV6-1,TRBD2,TRBJ2-3,TGTGCCAGCGCGACTAGCGGGAGCACAGATACGCAGTATTTT,CASATSGSTDTQYF
few,TRBV3-1,NA,TRBJ2-1,TGTGCCAGCAGCCAAGATGGCTCCTCGCCCTACAATGAGCAGTTCTTC,CASSQDGSSPYNEQFF
NA,TRBV7-9,TRBD1,TRBJ1-2,TGTGCCAGCAGCGACCGGACAGGGTTTGGCTACACCTTC,CASSDRTGFGYTF
NA,TRBV6-5,NA,TRBJ2-7,TGTGCCAGCAGCCGAAGGAGCTCCTACGAGCAGTACTTC,CASSRRSSYEQYF
many,TRBV20-1,NA,TRBJ2-4,TGCAGTGCTAGACAGGGGAACATTCAGTACTTC,CSARQGNIQYF
NA,TRBV6-5,NA,TRBJ1-5,TGTGCCAGCAGCCTCGTTCCCTTTAATCAGCCCCAGCATTTT,CASSLVPFNQPQHF
NA,TRBV5-1,TRBD1,TRBJ1-5,TGCGCCAGCAGCTCCGTCCCGGGACAGTTTAGCCATCAGCCCCAGCATTTT,CASSSVPGQFSHQPQHF
few,TRBV10-3,NA,TRBJ2-5,TGTGCCATCAGTGAGTCGAGCCAGGGGCTAGAAGAGACCCAGTACTTC,CAISESSQGLEETQYF
NA,TRBV10-3,NA,TRBJ2-7,TGTGCCATCAGTGAGTCGAGAATAAGGACTCCCTTGTACGAGCAGTACTTC,CAISESRIRTPLYEQYF
few,TRBV19,NA,TRBJ1-1,TGTGCCAGTAGTATAGAGCCGAACACTGAAGCTTTCTTT,CASSIEPNTEAFF
few,TRBV12-3/TRBV12-4,NA,TRBJ2-5,TGTGCCAGCAGTGGTCCAGAGACCCAGTACTTC,CASSGPETQYF
few,TRBV7-6,TRBD2,TRBJ2-1,TGTGCCAGCAGCTTAGCTAGCGGGGGGCGCAATGAGCAGTTCTTC,CASSLASGGRNEQFF
NA,TRBV9,TRBD2,TRBJ2-2,TGTGCCAGCAGTGTAGTGCAGGGAGGGACCGGGGAGCTGTTTTTT,CASSVVQGGTGELFF
NA,TRBV25-1,NA,TRBJ1-2,TGTGCCAGCAGTGAGCCCGACAGGAGAGACGGCTACACCTTC,CASSEPDRRDGYTF
NA,TRBV5-1,NA,TRBJ2-7,TGCGCCAGCAGCTTCAGGGTAGAAGGAGGCAAGCAGTACTTC,CASSFRVEGGKQYF
once,TRBV5-1,NA,TRBJ2-1,TGCGCCAGCAGCACCGCGACCGGGACTAGGGGGCATGAGCAGTTCTTC,CASSTATGTRGHEQFF
NA,TRBV24-1,NA,TRBJ1-5,TGTGCCACCAGTGGTTCACAGGATCAGCCCCAGCATTTT,CATSGSQDQPQHF
NA,TRBV6-5,NA,TRBJ2-6,TGTGCCAGCGAGTCAGGGCAAAACTCTGGGGCCAACGTCCTGACTTTC,CASESGQNSGANVLTF
NA,TRBV7-9,NA,TRBJ1-5,TGTGCCAGCAGCTCGACTCCTCAGCCCCAGCATTTT,CASSSTPQPQHF
NA,TRBV2,TRBD1,TRBJ1-5,TGTGCCAGCAGTGCACAGGGGCGGAATCAGCCCCAGCATTTT,CASSAQGRNQPQHF
NA,TRBV5-1,TRBD1,TRBJ2-3,TGCGCCAGCGACCCGGGACAGAGCACAGATACGCAGTATTTT,CASDPGQSTDTQYF
NA,TRBV6-6,TRBD2,TRBJ2-1,TGTGCCAGCAGTTTCTCACTAGAGCGGGGGGAGGATGAGCAGTTCTTC,CASSFSLERGEDEQFF
NA,TRBV4-1,NA,TRBJ2-5,TGCGCCAGCAGCTCCCGACTAGTTGCAGAGACCCAGTACTTC,CASSSRLVAETQYF
few,TRBV29-1,NA,TRBJ1-2,TGCAGCGCCGACGACAGCCCTCGAAACTATGGCTACACCTTC,CSADDSPRNYGYTF
NA,TRBV25-1,NA,TRBJ2-4,TGTGCCAGCAGTGATACCGGGACATCGGGAGACATTCAGTACTTC,CASSDTGTSGDIQYF
few,TRBV3-1,NA,TRBJ2-1,TGTGCCAGCAGCCCCGATGGGGCCAGAGATGAGCAGTTCTTC,CASSPDGARDEQFF
NA,TRBV7-9,TRBD1,TRBJ2-3,TGTGCCAGCAGAGGGGGCACACCCACAGATACGCAGTATTTT,CASRGGTPTDTQYF
NA,TRBV19,TRBD2,TRBJ2-7,TGTGCCAGTAGTATCTCAGGAAGCGGGAGTGGGGACGAGCAGTACTTC,CASSISGSGSGDEQYF
NA,TRBV24-1,TRBD2,TRBJ2-5,TGTGCCACCAGTGATGGGACTAGCGCGCAAGAGACCCAGTACTTC,CATSDGTSAQETQYF
NA,TRBV6-9,NA,TRBJ2-7,TGTGCCAGCAGTTATCTAGCCTACGAGCAGTACTTC,CASSYLAYEQYF
NA,TRBV7-8,NA,TRBJ2-7,TGTGCCAGCAGCCCCCCCCGTAGGGACCCCTCCTACGAGCAGTACTTC,CASSPPRRDPSYEQYF
NA,TRBV5-1,NA,TRBJ2-3,TGCGCCAGCAGCTTGGTATTGACGGAAACGCAGTATTTT,CASSLVLTETQYF
NA,TRBV20-1,TRBD2,TRBJ2-1,TGCAGTGCTAGGAGGACTAGCTACAATGAGCAGTTCTTC,CSARRTSYNEQFF
NA,TRBV12-3/TRBV12-4,TRBD1,TRBJ1-6,TGTGCCAGCACCTCCGGGACAGCTAATTCACCCCTCCACTTT,CASTSGTANSPLHF
many,TRBV13,TRBD2,TRBJ2-7,TGTGCCAGCAGCTTGAGCGGGATATTCCACGAGCAGTACTTC,CASSLSGIFHEQYF
few,TRBV28,TRBD2,TRBJ2-7,TGTGCCAGCACCTACCCGGGAGGCTTCTCCTACGAGCAGTACTTC,CASTYPGGFSYEQYF
NA,TRBV10-3,NA,TRBJ2-1,TGTGCCATCAGTGAGGTTGAGGAAACGGGCTACAATGAGCAGTTCTTC,CAISEVEETGYNEQFF
many,TRBV7-2,NA,TRBJ2-3,TGTGCCAGCAGCTTAGGGACTATCACAGATACGCAGTATTTT,CASSLGTITDTQYF
NA,TRBV18,TRBD1,TRBJ2-1,TGTGCCAGCTCACCACTGATCCGGGACAGGGGAGTCGATGAGCAGTTCTTC,CASSPLIRDRGVDEQFF
NA,TRBV20-1,TRBD2,TRBJ2-3,TGCAGTGCTAGTAGCCCGGGACTAAACACAGATACGCAGTATTTT,CSASSPGLNTDTQYF
many,TRBV6-6,NA,TRBJ2-5,TGTGCCAGCAGTCGTCCGGGGGTCCAAGAGACCCAGTACTTC,CASSRPGVQETQYF